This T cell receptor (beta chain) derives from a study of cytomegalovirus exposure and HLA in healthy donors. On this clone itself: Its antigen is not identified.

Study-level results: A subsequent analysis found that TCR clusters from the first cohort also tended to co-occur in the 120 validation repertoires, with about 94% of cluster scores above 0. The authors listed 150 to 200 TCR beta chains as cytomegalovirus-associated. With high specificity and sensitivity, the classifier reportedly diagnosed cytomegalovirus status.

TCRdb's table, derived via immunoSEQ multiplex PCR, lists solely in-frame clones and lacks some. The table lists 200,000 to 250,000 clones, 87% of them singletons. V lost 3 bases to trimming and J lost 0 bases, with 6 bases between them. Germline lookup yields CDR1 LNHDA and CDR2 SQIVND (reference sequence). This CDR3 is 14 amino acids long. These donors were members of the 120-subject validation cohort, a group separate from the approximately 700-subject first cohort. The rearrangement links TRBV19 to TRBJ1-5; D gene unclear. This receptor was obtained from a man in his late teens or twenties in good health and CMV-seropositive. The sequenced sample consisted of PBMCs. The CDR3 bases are TGTGCCAGTAGTATCTATGGTAGCAATCAGCCCCAGCATTTT. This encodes CASSIYGSNQPQHF.